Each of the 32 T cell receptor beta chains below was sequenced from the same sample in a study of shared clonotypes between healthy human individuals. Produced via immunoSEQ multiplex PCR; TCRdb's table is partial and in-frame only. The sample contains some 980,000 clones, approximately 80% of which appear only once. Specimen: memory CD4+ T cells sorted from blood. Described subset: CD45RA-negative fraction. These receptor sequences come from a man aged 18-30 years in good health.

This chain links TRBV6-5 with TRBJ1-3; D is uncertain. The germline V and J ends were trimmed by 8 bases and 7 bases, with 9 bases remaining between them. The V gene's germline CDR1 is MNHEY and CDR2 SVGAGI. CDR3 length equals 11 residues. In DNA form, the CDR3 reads TGTGCCAGCGCGGAAAGGAACACCATATATTTT. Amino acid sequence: CASAERNTIYF.

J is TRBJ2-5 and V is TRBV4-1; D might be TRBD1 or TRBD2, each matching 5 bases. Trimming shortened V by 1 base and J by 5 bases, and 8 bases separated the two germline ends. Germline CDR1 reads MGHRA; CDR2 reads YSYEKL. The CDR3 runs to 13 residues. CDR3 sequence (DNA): TGCGCCAGCAGCCAAGTGGGGGAGGAGACCCAGTACTTC. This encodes CASSQVGEETQYF.

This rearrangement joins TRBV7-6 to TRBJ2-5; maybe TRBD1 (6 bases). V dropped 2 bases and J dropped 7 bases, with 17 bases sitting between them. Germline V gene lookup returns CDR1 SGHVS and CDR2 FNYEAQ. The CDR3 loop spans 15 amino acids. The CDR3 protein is CASSLSTTGSGTQYF. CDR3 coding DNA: TGTGCCAGCAGCTTATCAACTACAGGGAGCGGGACCCAGTACTTC.

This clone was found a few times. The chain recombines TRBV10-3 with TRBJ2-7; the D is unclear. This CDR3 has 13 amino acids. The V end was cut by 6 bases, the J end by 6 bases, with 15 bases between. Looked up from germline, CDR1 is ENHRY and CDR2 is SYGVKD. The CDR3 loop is CAIRTPAVGEQYF. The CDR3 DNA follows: TGTGCCATCAGGACACCGGCGGTGGGCGAGCAGTACTTC.

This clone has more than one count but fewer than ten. CDR3 bases: TGTGCCAGCTCCGGTAGCGGGCTTATCTACGAGCAGTACTTC. This sequence encodes CASSGSGLIYEQYF. The chain uses TRBV19 and TRBJ2-7; 7 nucleotides agree with TRBD2. Per the germline V gene, CDR1 is LNHDA and CDR2 is SQIVND (reference sequence). CDR3 length: 14 residues. The ends lost 9 bases at V and 3 bases at J; junction bases unmatched: 11.

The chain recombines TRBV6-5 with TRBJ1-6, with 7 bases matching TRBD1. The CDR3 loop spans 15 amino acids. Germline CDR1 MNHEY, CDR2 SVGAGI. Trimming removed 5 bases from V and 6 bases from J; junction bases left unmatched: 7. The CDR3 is CASSPSTGSNSPLHF. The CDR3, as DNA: TGTGCCAGCAGTCCCTCGACAGGGAGTAATTCACCCCTCCACTTT.

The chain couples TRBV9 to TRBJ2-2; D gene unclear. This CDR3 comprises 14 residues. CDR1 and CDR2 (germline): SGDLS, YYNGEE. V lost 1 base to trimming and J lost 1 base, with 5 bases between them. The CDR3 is CASSVSGNTGELFF. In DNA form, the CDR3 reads TGTGCCAGCAGCGTATCTGGGAACACCGGGGAGCTGTTTTTT.

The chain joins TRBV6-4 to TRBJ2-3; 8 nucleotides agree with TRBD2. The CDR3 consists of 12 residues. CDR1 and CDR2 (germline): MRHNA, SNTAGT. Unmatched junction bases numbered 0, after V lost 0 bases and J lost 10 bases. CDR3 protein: CASSDSSGAQYF. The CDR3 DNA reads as TGTGCCAGCAGTGACTCTAGCGGGGCGCAGTATTTT.

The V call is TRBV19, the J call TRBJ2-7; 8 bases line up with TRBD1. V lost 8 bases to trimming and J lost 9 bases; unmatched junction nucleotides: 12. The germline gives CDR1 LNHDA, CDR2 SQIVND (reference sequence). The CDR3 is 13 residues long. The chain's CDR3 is CASSPRGTGGQYF. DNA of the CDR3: TGTGCCAGTTCTCCGAGAGGGACAGGAGGGCAGTACTTC.

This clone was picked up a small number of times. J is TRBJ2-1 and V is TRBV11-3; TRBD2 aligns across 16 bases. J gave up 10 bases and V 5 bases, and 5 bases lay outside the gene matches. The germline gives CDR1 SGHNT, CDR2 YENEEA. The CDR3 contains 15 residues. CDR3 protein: CASSPGTSGRGEQFF. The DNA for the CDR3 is TGTGCCAGCAGCCCTGGGACTAGCGGGAGGGGGGAGCAGTTCTTC.

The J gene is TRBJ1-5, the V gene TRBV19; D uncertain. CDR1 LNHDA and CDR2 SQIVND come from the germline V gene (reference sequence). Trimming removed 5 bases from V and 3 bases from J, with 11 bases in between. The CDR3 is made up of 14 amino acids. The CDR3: CASSYREYNQPQHF. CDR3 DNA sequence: TGTGCCAGTAGTTACCGGGAGTACAATCAGCCCCAGCATTTT. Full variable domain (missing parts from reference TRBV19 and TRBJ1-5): DGGITQSPKYLFRKEGQNVTLSCEQNLNHDAMYWYRQDPGQGLRLIYYSQIVNDFQKGDIAEGYSVSREKKESFPLTVTSAQKNPTAFYLCASSYREYNQPQHFGDGTRLSIL.

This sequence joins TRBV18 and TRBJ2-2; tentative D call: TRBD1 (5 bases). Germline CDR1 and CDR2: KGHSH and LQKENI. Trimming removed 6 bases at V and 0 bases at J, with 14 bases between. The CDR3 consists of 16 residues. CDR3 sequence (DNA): TGTGCCAGCTCGACCGAGCAGGGCGCGAACACCGGGGAGCTGTTTTTT. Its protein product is CASSTEQGANTGELFF. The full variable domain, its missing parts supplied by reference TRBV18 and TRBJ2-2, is NAGVMQNPRHLVRRRGQEARLRCSPMKGHSHVYWYRQLPEEGLKFMVYLQKENIIDESGMPKERFSAEFPKEGPSILRIQQVVRGDSAAYFCASSTEQGANTGELFFGEGSRLTVL.

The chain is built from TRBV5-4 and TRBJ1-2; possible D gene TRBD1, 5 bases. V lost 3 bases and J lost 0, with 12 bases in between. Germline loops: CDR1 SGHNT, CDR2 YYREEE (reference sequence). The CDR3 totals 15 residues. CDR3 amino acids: CASSSGTGTNYGYTF. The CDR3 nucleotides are TGTGCCAGCAGCTCCGGGACGGGGACTAACTATGGCTACACCTTC.

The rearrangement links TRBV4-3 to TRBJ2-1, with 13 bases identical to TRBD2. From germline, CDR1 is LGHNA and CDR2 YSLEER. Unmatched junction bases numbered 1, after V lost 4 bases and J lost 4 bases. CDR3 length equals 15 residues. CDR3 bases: TGCGCCAGCAGCCCGGGACTAGCGGGATACAATGAGCAGTTCTTC. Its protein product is CASSPGLAGYNEQFF.

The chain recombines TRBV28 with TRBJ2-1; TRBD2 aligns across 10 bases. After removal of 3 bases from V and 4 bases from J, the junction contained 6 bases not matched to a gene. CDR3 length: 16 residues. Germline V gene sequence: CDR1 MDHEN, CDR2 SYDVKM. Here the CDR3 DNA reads TGTGCCAGCAGTTTCCCCGGAGCGGGGGGGTACAATGAGCAGTTCTTC. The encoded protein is CASSFPGAGGYNEQFF.

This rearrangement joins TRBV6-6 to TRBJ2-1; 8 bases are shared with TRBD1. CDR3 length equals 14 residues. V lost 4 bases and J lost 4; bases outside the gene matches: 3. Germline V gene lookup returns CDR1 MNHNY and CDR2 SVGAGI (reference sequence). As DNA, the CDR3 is TGTGCCAGCAGTTCGACAGGGGTGTACAATGAGCAGTTCTTC. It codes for CASSSTGVYNEQFF.

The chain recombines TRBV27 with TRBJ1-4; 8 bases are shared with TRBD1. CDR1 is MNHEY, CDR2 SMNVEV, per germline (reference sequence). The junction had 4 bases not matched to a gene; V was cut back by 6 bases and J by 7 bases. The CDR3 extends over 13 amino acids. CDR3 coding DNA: TGTGCCAGCAGGACAGGGGCGAGTGAAAAACTGTTTTTT. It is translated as CASRTGASEKLFF. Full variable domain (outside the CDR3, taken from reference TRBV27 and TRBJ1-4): EAQVTQNPRYLITVTGKKLTVTCSQNMNHEYMSWYRQDPGLGLRQIYYSMNVEVTDKGDVPEGYKVSRKEKRNFPLILESPSPNQTSLYFCASRTGASEKLFFGSGTQLSVL.

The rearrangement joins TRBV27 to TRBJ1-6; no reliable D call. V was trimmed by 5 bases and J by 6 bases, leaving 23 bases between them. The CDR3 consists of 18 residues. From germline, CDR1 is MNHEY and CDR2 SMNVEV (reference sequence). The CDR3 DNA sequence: TGTGCCAGCAGTCCCCGTCAGGCAGCCATGGGTAGTAATTCACCCCTCCACTTT. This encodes CASSPRQAAMGSNSPLHF.

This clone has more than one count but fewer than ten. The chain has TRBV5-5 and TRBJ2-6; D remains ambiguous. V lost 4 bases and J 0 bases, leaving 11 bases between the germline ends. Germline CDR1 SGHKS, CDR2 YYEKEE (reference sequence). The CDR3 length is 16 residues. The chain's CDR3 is CASSPGHFSGANVLTF. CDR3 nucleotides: TGTGCCAGCAGCCCCGGGCATTTCTCTGGGGCCAACGTCCTGACTTTC.

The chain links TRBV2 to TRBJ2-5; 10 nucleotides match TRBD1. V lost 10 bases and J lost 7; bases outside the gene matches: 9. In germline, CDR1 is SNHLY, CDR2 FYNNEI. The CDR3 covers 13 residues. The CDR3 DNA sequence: TGTGCCATTGATCGGGACAGGGGCGGGACCCAGTACTTC. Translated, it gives CAIDRDRGGTQYF.

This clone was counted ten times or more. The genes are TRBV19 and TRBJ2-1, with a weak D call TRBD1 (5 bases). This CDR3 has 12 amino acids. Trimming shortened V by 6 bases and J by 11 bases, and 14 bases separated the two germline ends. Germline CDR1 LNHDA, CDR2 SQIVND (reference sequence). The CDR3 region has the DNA TGTGCCAGTAGGGCCACGTCAGGGAAGCAGTTCTTC. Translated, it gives CASRATSGKQFF.

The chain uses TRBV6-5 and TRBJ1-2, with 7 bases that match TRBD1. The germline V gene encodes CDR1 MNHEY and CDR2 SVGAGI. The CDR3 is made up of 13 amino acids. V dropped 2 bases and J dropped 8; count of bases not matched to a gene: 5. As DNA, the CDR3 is TGTGCCAGCAGTTACGGGGCAGGGGGAGGCTACACCTTC. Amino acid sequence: CASSYGAGGGYTF.

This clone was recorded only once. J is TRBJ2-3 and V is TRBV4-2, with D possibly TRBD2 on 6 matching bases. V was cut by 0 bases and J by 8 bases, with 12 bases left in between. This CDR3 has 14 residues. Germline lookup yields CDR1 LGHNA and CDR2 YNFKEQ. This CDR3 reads CASSQERLGGTQYF. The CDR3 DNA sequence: TGTGCCAGCAGCCAAGAAAGACTAGGCGGTACGCAGTATTTT.

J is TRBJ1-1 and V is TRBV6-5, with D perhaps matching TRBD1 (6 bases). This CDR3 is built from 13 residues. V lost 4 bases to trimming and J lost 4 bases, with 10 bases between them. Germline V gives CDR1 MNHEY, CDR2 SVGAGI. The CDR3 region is CASSLQGSTEAFF. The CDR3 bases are TGTGCCAGCAGTTTACAGGGAAGCACTGAAGCTTTCTTT.

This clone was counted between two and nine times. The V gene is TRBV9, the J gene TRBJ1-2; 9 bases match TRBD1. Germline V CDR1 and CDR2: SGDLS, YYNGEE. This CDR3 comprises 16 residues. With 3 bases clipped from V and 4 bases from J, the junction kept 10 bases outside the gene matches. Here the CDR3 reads CASSAGQGSVLYGYTF. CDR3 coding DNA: TGTGCCAGCAGCGCGGGACAGGGCTCAGTACTCTATGGCTACACCTTC.

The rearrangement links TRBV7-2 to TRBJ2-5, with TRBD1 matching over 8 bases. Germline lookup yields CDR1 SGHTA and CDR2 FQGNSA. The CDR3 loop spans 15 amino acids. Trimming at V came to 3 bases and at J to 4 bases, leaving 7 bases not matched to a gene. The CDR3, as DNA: TGTGCCAGCAGCTTCAGGGGGCAGGAGGGAGAGACCCAGTACTTC. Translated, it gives CASSFRGQEGETQYF.

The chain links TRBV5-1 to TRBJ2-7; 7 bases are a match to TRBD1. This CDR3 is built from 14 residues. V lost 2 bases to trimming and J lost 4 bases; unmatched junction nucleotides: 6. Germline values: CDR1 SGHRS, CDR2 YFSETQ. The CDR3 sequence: CASSFNTGAYEQYF. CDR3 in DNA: TGCGCCAGCAGCTTCAATACAGGGGCGTACGAGCAGTACTTC.

CDR3 in DNA: TGTGCCAGCAGCGTTGGATGGACAGGCCGCACAGATACGCAGTATTTT. As protein: CASSVGWTGRTDTQYF. The chain joins TRBV9 to TRBJ2-3; 7 positions match TRBD1. Germline values: CDR1 SGDLS, CDR2 YYNGEE. After removal of 2 bases from V and 1 base from J, the junction contained 7 bases not matched to a gene. This CDR3 spans 16 amino acids.

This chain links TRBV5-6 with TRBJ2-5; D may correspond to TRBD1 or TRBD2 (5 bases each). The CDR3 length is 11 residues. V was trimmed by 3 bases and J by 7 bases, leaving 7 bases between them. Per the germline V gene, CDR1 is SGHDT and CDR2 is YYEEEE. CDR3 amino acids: CASSYGATQYF. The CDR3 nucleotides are TGTGCCAGCAGCTACGGGGCGACCCAGTACTTC.

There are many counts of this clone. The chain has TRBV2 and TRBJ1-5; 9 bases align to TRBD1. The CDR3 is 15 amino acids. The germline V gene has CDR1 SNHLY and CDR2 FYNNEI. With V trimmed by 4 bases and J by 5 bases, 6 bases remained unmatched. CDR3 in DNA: TGTGCCAGCAGTGCCGGGACAGGGAACTATCAGCCCCAGCATTTT. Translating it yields CASSAGTGNYQPQHF.

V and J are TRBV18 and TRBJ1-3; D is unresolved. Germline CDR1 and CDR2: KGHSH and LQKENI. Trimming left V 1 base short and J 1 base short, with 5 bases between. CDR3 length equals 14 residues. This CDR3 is CASSPLGSGNTIYF. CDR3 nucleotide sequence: TGTGCCAGCTCACCACTAGGGTCTGGAAACACCATATATTTT.

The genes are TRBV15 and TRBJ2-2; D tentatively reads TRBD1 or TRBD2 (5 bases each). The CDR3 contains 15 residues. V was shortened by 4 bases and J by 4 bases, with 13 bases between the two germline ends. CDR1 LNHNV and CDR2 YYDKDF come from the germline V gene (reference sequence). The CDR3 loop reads CATSTWDGLTGELFF. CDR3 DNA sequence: TGTGCCACCAGCACCTGGGACGGCCTCACCGGGGAGCTGTTTTTT.